This paragraph reports one TCR beta chain. This clonotype occurred a few times. Its binding antigen is unknown. The record has no base qualities; no much larger clone is one base away. The record originates from a study of blood T cells in healthy people across ages (dated by TCRdb to about 2015). The study in broad terms: In model experiments, template switching captured about one uniquely barcoded TCR beta cDNA molecule for every two T cells. To track age-related changes in TCR beta repertoire diversity, the study relied on deep sequencing normalized with unique cDNA molecular identifiers. Four age groups were formed from the donors: young (average around 15 years), middle-aged (roughly 38), aged (around 68) and long-lived (approximately 80). Using the same blood draw, the study looked at two additional independent replicas of 1 million unique cDNA reads for two donors, one aged 18 to 29 and the other aged 80 or older. To avoid experimental bias, donors of different ages were distributed randomly across sequencing lanes.

The library was produced with 5' RACE. TCRdb records Illumina HiSeq 2500 as the sequencer. The second PCR ran for roughly 6 to 11 cycles and used a J-beta primer mix along with a sample-barcoded 5' primer. A unique molecular identifier was introduced onto each TCR beta cDNA molecule by a template-switch 5' adaptor carrying 12 random nucleotides. Each sample yielded at least 2.5 million CDR3-containing paired-end reads. First-strand cDNA synthesis was performed from all RNA using the Mint cDNA synthesis kit, with priming by a TRBC-specific oligonucleotide. Following uracil-DNA glycosylase treatment, a first 18-cycle PCR with universal primers M1SS and BC2_uni_R was performed on all cDNA. The study's processing was this. Normalization of each sample was performed by random selection of 1 million high-quality reads, each carrying a distinct molecular identifier. Reads with shared molecular identifiers were discarded instead of being binned into consensus sequences. MiTCR, set to a Q25 quality threshold and the strictest error-elimination algorithm, was used for CDR3 identification, clonotype clustering and error correction. Lower-bound total TCR beta diversity was estimated with a nonparametric unseen species model using Euler transformation. The raw public reads went through TCRdb reprocessing: fastp at Q25, MiXCR clone calling, in-frame beta chains kept. Each CDR3 protein appears once, grouped with its most common genes and DNA. The V and J calls shown here were made by TCRdb, not taken from the authors' results. The sample table contains around 1,500,000 distinct CDR3 sequences; only one count was recorded for 28% of them. 7.7% of the sample comes from the top ten.

The 39 donors, aged about 6 to 95 years, were systemically healthy Caucasian individuals from Russia. Roughly 10 milliliters of peripheral blood were collected from each donor into EDTA-treated Vacutainer tubes. Ficoll-Paque density-gradient centrifugation was used to isolate PBMCs, with at least 7 million obtained per sample. Trizol reagent was used to extract total RNA from PBMCs, with at least 6 micrograms per sample. The percentages of naive CD45RAhigh/CD27high T cells were determined by flow cytometry on a PBMC aliquot from every donor. Looking up the germline V gene (reference sequence) yields CDR1 SGHKS and CDR2 YYEKEE. V is reduced by 4 bases and J by 4 bases, leaving a spacing of 15 bases between them. The cysteine opens and the phenylalanine closes a CDR3 of 14 amino acids. Only the CDR3 portion is preserved as DNA: 42 bases, with reading frame beginning at the first base. Broad study findings and their caveats: A strong correlation was found between observed TCR beta diversity and the percentage of naive T cells measured by flow cytometry. Estimates of total diversity from one million sequenced T cells were regarded as lower bounds and underestimates. The CMV infection status of donors was not known, potentially confounding age-related changes in expanded clonotypes. Conclusive comparison of naive and antigen-experienced compartments was prevented by the profiling of bulk unsorted PBMCs. Compared with the aged group, the long-lived group had more naive CD4+ T cells, fewer expanded clones and increased TCR diversity, suggesting age selection. As age increased, observed TCR beta diversity per million T cells dropped in a roughly linear way, and a significant reduction was already evident by age around 41.

The sequenced material came from blood. The rearrangement joined TRBV5-5 to TRBJ2-7, and the D gene may be TRBD1, 5 bases matching. The sequence came from a woman aged 25 to 39 in good health. At the DNA level, the sequence is TGTGCCAGCAGCCACGACAGATTTCTTTACGAGCAGTACTTC. Translated, this is CASSHDRFLYEQYF. Reference TRBV5-5 and TRBJ2-7 proteins supply the regions before and after the CDR3; the full variable domain is: DAGVTQSPTHLIKTRGQQVTLRCSPISGHKSVSWYQQVLGQGPQFIFQYYEKEERGRGNFPDRFSARQFPNYSSELNVNALLLGDSALYLCASSHDRFLYEQYFGPGTRLTVT.